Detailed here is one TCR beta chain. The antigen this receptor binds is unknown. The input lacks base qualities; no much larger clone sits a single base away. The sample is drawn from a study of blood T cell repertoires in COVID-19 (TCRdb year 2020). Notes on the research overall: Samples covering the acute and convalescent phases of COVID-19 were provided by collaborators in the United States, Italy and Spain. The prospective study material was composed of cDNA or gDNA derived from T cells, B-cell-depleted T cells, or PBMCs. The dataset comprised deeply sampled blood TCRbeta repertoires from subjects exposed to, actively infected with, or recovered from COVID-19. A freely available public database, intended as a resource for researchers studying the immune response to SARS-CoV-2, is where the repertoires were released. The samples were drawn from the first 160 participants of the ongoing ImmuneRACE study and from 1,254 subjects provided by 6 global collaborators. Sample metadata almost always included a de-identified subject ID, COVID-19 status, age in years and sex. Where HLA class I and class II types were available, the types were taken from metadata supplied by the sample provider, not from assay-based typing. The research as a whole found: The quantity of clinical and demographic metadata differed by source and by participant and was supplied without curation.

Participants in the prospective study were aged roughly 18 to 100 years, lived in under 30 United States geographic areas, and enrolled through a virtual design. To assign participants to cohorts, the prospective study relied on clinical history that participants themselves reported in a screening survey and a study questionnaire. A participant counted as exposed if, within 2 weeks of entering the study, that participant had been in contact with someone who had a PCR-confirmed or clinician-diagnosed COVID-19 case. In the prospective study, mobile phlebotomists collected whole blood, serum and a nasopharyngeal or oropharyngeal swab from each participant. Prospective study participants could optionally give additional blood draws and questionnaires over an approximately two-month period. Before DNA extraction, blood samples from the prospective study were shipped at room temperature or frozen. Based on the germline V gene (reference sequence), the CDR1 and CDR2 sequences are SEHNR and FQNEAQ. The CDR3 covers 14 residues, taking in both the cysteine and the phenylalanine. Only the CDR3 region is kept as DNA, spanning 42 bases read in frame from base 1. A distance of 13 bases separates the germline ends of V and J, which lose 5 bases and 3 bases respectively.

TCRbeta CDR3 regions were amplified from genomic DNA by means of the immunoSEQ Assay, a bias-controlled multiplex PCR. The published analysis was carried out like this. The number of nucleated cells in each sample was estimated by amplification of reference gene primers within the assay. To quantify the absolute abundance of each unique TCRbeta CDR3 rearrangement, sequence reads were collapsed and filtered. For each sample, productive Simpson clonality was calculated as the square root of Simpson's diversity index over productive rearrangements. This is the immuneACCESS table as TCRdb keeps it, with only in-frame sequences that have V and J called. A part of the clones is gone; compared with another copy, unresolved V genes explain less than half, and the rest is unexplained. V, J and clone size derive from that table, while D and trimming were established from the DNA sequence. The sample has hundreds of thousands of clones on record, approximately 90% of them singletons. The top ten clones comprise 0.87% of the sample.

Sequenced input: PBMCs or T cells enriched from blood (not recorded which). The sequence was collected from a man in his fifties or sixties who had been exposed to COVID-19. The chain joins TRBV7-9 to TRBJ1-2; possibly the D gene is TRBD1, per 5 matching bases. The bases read TGTGCCAGCAGCCGACAGTCGGTGGACTATGGCTACACCTTC. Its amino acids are CASSRQSVDYGYTF. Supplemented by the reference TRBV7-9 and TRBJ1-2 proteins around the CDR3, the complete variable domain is DTGVSQNPRHKITKRGQNVTFRCDPISEHNRLYWYRQTLGQGPEFLTYFQNEAQLEKSRLLSDRFSAERPKGSFSTLEIQRTEQGDSAMYLCASSRQSVDYGYTFGSGTRLTVV.